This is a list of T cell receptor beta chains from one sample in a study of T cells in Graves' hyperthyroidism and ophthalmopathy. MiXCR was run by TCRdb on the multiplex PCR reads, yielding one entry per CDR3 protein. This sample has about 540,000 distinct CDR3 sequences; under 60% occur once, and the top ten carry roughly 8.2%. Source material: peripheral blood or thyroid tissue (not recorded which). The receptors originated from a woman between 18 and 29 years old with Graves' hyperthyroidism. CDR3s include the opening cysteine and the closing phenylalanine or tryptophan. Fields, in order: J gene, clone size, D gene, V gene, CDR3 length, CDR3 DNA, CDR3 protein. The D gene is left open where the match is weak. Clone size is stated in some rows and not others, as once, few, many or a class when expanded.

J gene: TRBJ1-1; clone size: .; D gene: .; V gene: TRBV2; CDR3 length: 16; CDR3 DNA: TGTGCTAGTGGTTTGATATCGACAGGATCGAACACTGAAGCTTTCTTT; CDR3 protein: CASGLISTGSNTEAFF
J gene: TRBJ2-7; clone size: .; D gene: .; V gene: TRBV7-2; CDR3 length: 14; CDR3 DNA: TGTGCCAGCAGCCAAGCGATAGGGGCGGACGAGCAGTACTTC; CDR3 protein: CASSQAIGADEQYF
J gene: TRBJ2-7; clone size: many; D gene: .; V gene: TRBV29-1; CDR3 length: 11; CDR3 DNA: TGCAGCGCCACCACGGTTGAGGAGCAGTACTTC; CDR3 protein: CSATTVEEQYF
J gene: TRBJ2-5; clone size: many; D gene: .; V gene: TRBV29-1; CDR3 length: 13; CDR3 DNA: TGCAGCGTTGAGGAGTTAGCATTAGAGACCCAGTACTTC; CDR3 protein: CSVEELALETQYF
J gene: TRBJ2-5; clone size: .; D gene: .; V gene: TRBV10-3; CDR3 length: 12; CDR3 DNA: TGTGCCATCAGCCCTCCGGGAAAGACCCAGTACTTC; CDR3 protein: CAISPPGKTQYF
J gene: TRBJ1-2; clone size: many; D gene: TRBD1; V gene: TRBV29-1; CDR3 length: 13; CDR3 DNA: TGCAGCGTTGCGGCGGACAGGGGTTATGGCTACACCTTC; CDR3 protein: CSVAADRGYGYTF
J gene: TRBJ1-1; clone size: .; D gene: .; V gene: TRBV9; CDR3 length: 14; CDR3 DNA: TGTGCCAGCAGCGTAGAGGGACCGAACACTGAAGCTTTCTTT; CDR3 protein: CASSVEGPNTEAFF
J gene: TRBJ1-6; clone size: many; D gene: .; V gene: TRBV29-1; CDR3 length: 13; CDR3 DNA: TGCAGCGTAAGGGTGTCCTATAATTCACCCCTCCACTTT; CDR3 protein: CSVRVSYNSPLHF
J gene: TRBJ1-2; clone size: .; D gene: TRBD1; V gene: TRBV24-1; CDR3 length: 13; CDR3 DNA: TGTGCCACCAGCCCCGGGACAGCCTATGGCTACACCTTC; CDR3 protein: CATSPGTAYGYTF
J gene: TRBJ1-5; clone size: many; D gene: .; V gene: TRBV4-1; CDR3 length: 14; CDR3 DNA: TGCGCCAGCAGCCAAGAGGGAACAGGGCAGCCCCAGCATTTT; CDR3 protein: CASSQEGTGQPQHF
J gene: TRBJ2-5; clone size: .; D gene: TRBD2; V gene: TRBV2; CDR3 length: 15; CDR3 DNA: TGTGCCAGCAGCTGGGGACTAGCGGGACAGGAGACCCAGTACTTC; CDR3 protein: CASSWGLAGQETQYF
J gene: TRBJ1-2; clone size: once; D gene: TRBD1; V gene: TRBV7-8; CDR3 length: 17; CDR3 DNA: TGTGCCAGCAGCCCGTGGACAGGGGGCCTGGGGAATGGTGGCTACACCTTC; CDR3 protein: CASSPWTGGLGNGGYTF
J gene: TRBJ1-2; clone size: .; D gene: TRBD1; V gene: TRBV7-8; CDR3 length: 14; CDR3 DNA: TGTGCCAGCAGCGAGCGACAGGGTTGGTATGGCTACACCTTC; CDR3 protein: CASSERQGWYGYTF
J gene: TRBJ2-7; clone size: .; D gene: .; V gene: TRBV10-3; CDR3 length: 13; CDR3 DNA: TGTGCCATCAGTGAGGGGGGTTGGGACGAGCAGTACTTC; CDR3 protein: CAISEGGWDEQYF
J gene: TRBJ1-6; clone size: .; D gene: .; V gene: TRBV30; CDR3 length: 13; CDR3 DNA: TGTGCCTGGAGTGTCAACAGGAATTCACCCCTCCACTTT; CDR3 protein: CAWSVNRNSPLHF